This passage covers 31 T cell receptor beta chains from one sample sequenced in a study of cytomegalovirus exposure and HLA in healthy donors. In the PCR, 60 Vbeta and 13 Jbeta primers were used. TCRdb's table, derived via immunoSEQ multiplex PCR, lists solely in-frame clones and lacks some. The table lists around 110,000 clones, 70% to 85% of them singletons, with roughly 0.79% in the top ten. Sequenced input: PBMCs. These receptors originate from a boy aged 10-17 years in good health and CMV-seronegative.

This clone has just a few counts. Lacking the conserved final phenylalanine or tryptophan, this CDR3 likely reflects a read error. This chain links TRBV6-4 with TRBJ2-2, with TRBD2 matching over 8 bases. Germline V gene data show CDR1 as MRHNA and CDR2 as SNTAGT. The CDR3 runs to 14 residues. After removal of 0 bases from V and 7 bases from J, the junction contained 1 base not matched to a gene. This chain's CDR3 is CASSDSSGSGELFV. The CDR3 coding sequence is TGTGCCAGCAGTGACTCCAGCGGGAGCGGGGAGCTGTTTGTT.

The V gene is TRBV5-1, the J gene TRBJ2-1; D uncertain. V lost 1 base to trimming and J lost 0 bases, with 8 bases between them. The CDR3 is made up of 15 amino acids. Germline CDR1 is SGHRS and CDR2 is YFSETQ. CDR3 loop: CASSLTGGSYNEQFF. The CDR3 DNA is TGCGCCAGCAGCTTGACCGGCGGCTCCTACAATGAGCAGTTCTTC.

This clone was observed once. The chain joins TRBV29-1 to TRBJ1-6, with 9 positions matching TRBD1. The CDR3 contains 13 residues. V shed 5 bases and J 6 bases; nucleotides not matched to a gene: 2. Germline V gives CDR1 SQVTM, CDR2 ANQGSEA. In DNA form, the CDR3 reads TGCAGCGTTCAACAGGGGGCTAATTCACCCCTCCACTTT. Its protein is CSVQQGANSPLHF.

V and J are TRBV30 and TRBJ1-5, with D perhaps matching TRBD1 (6 bases). This CDR3 spans 14 amino acids. Germline V gene sequence: CDR1 GTSNPN, CDR2 SVGIG (reference sequence). The germline V and J ends were trimmed by 5 bases and 5 bases, with 16 bases remaining between them. CDR3 amino acids: CAWGNTGNYQPQHF. In nucleotides, the CDR3 is TGTGCCTGGGGTAATACAGGGAACTATCAGCCCCAGCATTTT.

This clone was seen more than once but under ten times. The chain carries TRBV7-2 and TRBJ2-7; tentative D call: TRBD1 (5 bases). Germline V gene lookup returns CDR1 SGHTA and CDR2 FQGNSA. The CDR3 runs 14 residues. V was pared by 2 bases and J by 6 bases, with 14 bases between. In DNA, the CDR3 is TGTGCCAGCAGCTTACGCACTGCAGGGTCCGAGCAGTACTTC. Protein sequence: CASSLRTAGSEQYF.

The sample holds one count of this clone. The V gene is TRBV5-1, the J gene TRBJ2-1; no firm D call. This CDR3 comprises 15 residues. V lost 5 bases and J 4 bases, leaving 16 bases between the germline ends. Germline loops: CDR1 SGHRS, CDR2 YFSETQ. The CDR3 nucleotides are TGCGCCAGCAGGGTAGGCCCCCTAGGATACAATGAGCAGTTCTTC. This codes for CASRVGPLGYNEQFF.

The gene calls are TRBV7-2 and TRBJ1-2, with D possibly TRBD1 on 5 matching bases. This CDR3 comprises 15 residues. Between the trimmed V and J ends, which lost 4 bases and 2 bases, there was a span of 14 bases. CDR1 is SGHTA and CDR2 is FQGNSA in the germline V gene. The CDR3 DNA follows: TGTGCCAGCAGCTATCGACAGATGAACAACTATGGCTACACCTTC. Translating gives CASSYRQMNNYGYTF.

J is TRBJ2-6 and V is TRBV30, with D unresolved. The CDR3 contains 13 residues. The ends were cut back, 6 bases at V and 4 bases at J, with 10 bases in the middle. The V gene's germline CDR1 is GTSNPN and CDR2 SVGIG (reference sequence). Here the CDR3 DNA reads TGTGCCTGCGAGGCGGCGGGGGCCAACGTCCTGACTTTC. This codes for CACEAAGANVLTF.

In this sample, this clone turned up once. The V and J genes are TRBV15 and TRBJ2-1, with 11 bases lining up with TRBD1. Losses at the gene ends were 1 base for V and 1 base for J; bases not matched to a gene: 6. Per the germline V gene, CDR1 is LNHNV and CDR2 is YYDKDF (reference sequence). This CDR3 has 18 amino acids. The CDR3 nucleotides are TGTGCCACCAGCAGAGGCAGGGACAGGGGGTCATCCTACAATGAGCAGTTCTTC. Encoded protein: CATSRGRDRGSSYNEQFF. The full variable domain, its missing parts supplied by reference TRBV15 and TRBJ2-1, is DAMVIQNPRYQVTQFGKPVTLSCSQTLNHNVMYWYQQKSSQAPKLLFHYYDKDFNNEADTPDNFQSRRPNTSFCFLDIRSPGLGDTAMYLCATSRGRDRGSSYNEQFFGPGTRLTVL.

The CDR3 DNA is TGTGCCAGTAGTATTAGCGGGAGGGACACAGATACGCAGTATTTT. The encoded protein is CASSISGRDTDTQYF. This chain uses TRBV19 with TRBJ2-3; the match to TRBD2 covers 11 bases. CDR1 LNHDA and CDR2 SQIVND come from the germline V gene (reference sequence). The CDR3 is 15 residues long. V was pared by 3 bases and J by 2 bases, with 1 base of the junction left unmatched.

The chain has TRBV4-1 and TRBJ2-1, with 8 bases lining up with TRBD2. V dropped 1 base and J dropped 4; count of bases not matched to a gene: 6. The CDR3 consists of 16 residues. Germline V gives CDR1 MGHRA, CDR2 YSYEKL. DNA for the CDR3: TGCGCCAGCAGCCAAGTAGGCGGGGGGATGTACAATGAGCAGTTCTTC. This sequence encodes CASSQVGGGMYNEQFF.

The CDR3 coding sequence is TGTGCCAGCAGCCAAGATGAGACAGGGGGCTACGAGCAGTACTTC. Residues: CASSQDETGGYEQYF. This sequence joins TRBV4-2 and TRBJ2-7; TRBD1 agrees at 9 bases. V shed 0 bases, J shed 3 bases, and the junction held 3 bases outside the gene matches. The germline V gene encodes CDR1 LGHNA and CDR2 YNFKEQ. CDR3 length: 15 residues.

This rearrangement joins TRBV28 to TRBJ2-7; D possibly corresponds to TRBD2 (5 bases). The CDR3 runs 13 residues. Trimming shortened V by 6 bases and J by 7 bases, and 16 bases separated the two germline ends. Germline CDR1 is MDHEN and CDR2 is SYDVKM. Here the CDR3 reads CASRDPYRGEQYF. CDR3 DNA: TGTGCCAGCAGGGATCCTTACCGGGGAGAGCAGTACTTC.

The chain recombines TRBV5-6 with TRBJ2-3; perhaps TRBD1 as D (6 bases). In germline, CDR1 is SGHDT, CDR2 YYEEEE. This CDR3 is built from 15 residues. V dropped 2 bases and J dropped 4 bases, with 14 bases sitting between them. CDR3 in amino acids: CASSLRQAHPDTQYF. Written as DNA, the CDR3 is TGTGCCAGCAGCTTACGACAGGCCCATCCAGATACGCAGTATTTT.

This chain links TRBV6-1 with TRBJ1-2; weak D call: TRBD1 (5 bases). V lost 3 bases to trimming and J lost 4 bases, with 12 bases between them. Germline assignment: CDR1 MNHNS and CDR2 SASEGT. The CDR3 runs 14 residues. CDR3 region: CASSDRAGGYGYTF. In DNA form, the CDR3 reads TGTGCCAGCAGTGACAGGGCGGGAGGCTATGGCTACACCTTC.

In regard to this clone: Other DNA variants within this sample encode the same CDR3. The genes are TRBV15 and TRBJ1-1; tentative D call: TRBD1 (5 bases). The CDR3 totals 14 residues. Deletions cut 1 base from V and 11 bases from J, with 17 bases between. Germline values: CDR1 LNHNV, CDR2 YYDKDF (reference sequence). CDR3 nucleotide sequence: TGTGCCACCAGCAGAGGGCCGCGGGGCGGAGGTGCTTTCTTT. It translates to CATSRGPRGGGAFF.

The CDR3 bases are TGTGCCTGGAGTGTTTTAGCGGGGATCAACAATGAGCAGTTCTTC. This translates into CAWSVLAGINNEQFF. The chain couples TRBV30 to TRBJ2-1; 8 positions agree with TRBD2. With 0 bases clipped from V and 5 bases from J, the junction kept 6 bases outside the gene matches. In germline, CDR1 is GTSNPN, CDR2 SVGIG (reference sequence). The CDR3 contains 15 residues.

About this clone: One junction end disagrees with the germline gene, perhaps due to a read error. The chain joins TRBV7-7 to TRBJ2-7, with D possibly being TRBD1 (6 bases). Germline CDR1 is SSHAT and CDR2 is FNYEAQ (reference sequence). This CDR3 contains 14 residues. Here the CDR3 DNA reads TGTGCTAGCAGCTTAGATCCGGTGAGGGGGGAGCAGTACTTC. This translates into CASSLDPVRGEQYF.

This clone was recorded once. This chain uses TRBV5-6 with TRBJ1-4, with D uncertain. CDR1 is SGHDT, CDR2 YYEEEE, per germline. There are 14 residues in the CDR3. The ends were cut back, 4 bases at V and 11 bases at J, with 18 bases in the middle. The CDR3 loop reads CASSPSFEGAKLFF. In DNA form, the CDR3 reads TGTGCCAGCAGCCCTTCCTTTGAGGGCGCCAAACTGTTTTTT.

This clone was found a few times. The J gene is TRBJ2-1, the V gene TRBV2; D is perhaps TRBD1 (6 bases). This CDR3 contains 14 residues. Deletions cut 4 bases from V and 2 bases from J, with 9 bases between. Germline values: CDR1 SNHLY, CDR2 FYNNEI. CDR3 sequence reads: CASSGQGTYNEQFF. The CDR3 region has the DNA TGTGCCAGCAGTGGGCAGGGGACCTACAATGAGCAGTTCTTC.

The J gene is TRBJ1-2, the V gene TRBV7-9, with TRBD1 as a possible D gene (6 bases). Trimming took 5 bases from V and 5 from J, leaving 9 bases between them. This CDR3 has 12 amino acids. Germline assignment: CDR1 SEHNR and CDR2 FQNEAQ (reference sequence). In DNA, the CDR3 is TGTGCCAGCAGCCCGGACAGTTATGGCTACACCTTC. Its translation: CASSPDSYGYTF.

V and J are TRBV11-3 and TRBJ2-3, with D perhaps matching TRBD2 (6 bases). This CDR3 has 13 amino acids. The germline V and J ends were trimmed by 5 bases and 5 bases, with 11 bases remaining between them. Germline V gene data show CDR1 as SGHNT and CDR2 as YENEEA. The CDR3: CASSRLGVDTQYF. In DNA, the CDR3 is TGTGCCAGCAGCCGACTAGGGGTAGATACGCAGTATTTT. The complete variable domain, with remaining parts taken from reference TRBV11-3 and TRBJ2-3, reads EAGVVQSPRYKIIEKKQPVAFWCNPISGHNTLYWYLQNLGQGPELLIRYENEEAVDDSQLPKDRFSAERLKGVDSTLKIQPAELGDSAVYLCASSRLGVDTQYFGPGTRLTVL.

This clone came up a few times. The chain employs TRBV2 and TRBJ2-7; 14 bases are shared with TRBD2. The CDR3 covers 18 residues. Germline-derived CDR1 and CDR2 are SNHLY and FYNNEI. V was clipped by 2 bases and J by 2 bases; unmatched bases: 8. CDR3 residues: CASSEFQTSGGAPYEQYF. Written as DNA, the CDR3 is TGTGCCAGCAGTGAATTCCAGACTAGCGGGGGGGCCCCCTACGAGCAGTACTTC. The whole variable domain, filled in from reference TRBV2 and TRBJ2-7, reads EPEVTQTPSHQVTQMGQEVILRCVPISNHLYFYWYRQILGQKVEFLVSFYNNEISEKSEIFDDQFSVERPDGSNFTLKIRSTKLEDSAMYFCASSEFQTSGGAPYEQYFGPGTRLTVT.

J is TRBJ1-2 and V is TRBV7-9, with a weak D call TRBD1 (6 bases). The ends were cut back, 5 bases at V and 8 bases at J, with 15 bases in the middle. The germline gives CDR1 SEHNR, CDR2 FQNEAQ (reference sequence). The CDR3 spans 13 residues. CDR3 sequence (DNA): TGTGCCAGCAGCACCACAGGGTCGCTCGGCTACACCTTC. The encoded protein is CASSTTGSLGYTF.

This chain joins TRBV10-3 and TRBJ1-1; 8 bases are a match to TRBD1. V gave up 6 bases and J gave up 1 base; unmatched junction bases: 1. Germline assignment: CDR1 ENHRY and CDR2 SYGVKD. CDR3 length equals 13 residues. This CDR3 reads CAIRGQENTEAFF. CDR3 coding DNA: TGTGCCATCAGGGGACAGGAGAACACTGAAGCTTTCTTT.

This clone was counted between two and nine times. V gene TRBV30 combines with J gene TRBJ1-2, with D possibly being TRBD1 (6 bases). The germline CDR1 and CDR2 sequences are GTSNPN and SVGIG (reference sequence). The V and J ends lost 1 base and 4 bases respectively, with 7 bases between them. The CDR3 is made up of 12 amino acids. The CDR3 is CAWSGGPYGYTF. DNA of the CDR3: TGTGCCTGGAGTGGGGGGCCCTATGGCTACACCTTC.

This clone was seen a handful of times. The gene calls are TRBV7-6 and TRBJ2-2; 8 bases line up with TRBD1. The ends lost 4 bases at V and 2 bases at J; junction bases unmatched: 12. Germline assignment: CDR1 SGHVS and CDR2 FNYEAQ. The CDR3 loop spans 18 amino acids. The DNA for the CDR3 is TGTGCCAGCAGCTCTACCCCTCCGGGACAGGATAACACCGGGGAGCTGTTTTTT. The encoded protein is CASSSTPPGQDNTGELFF. Variable domain in full (rest from reference TRBV7-6 and TRBJ2-2): GAGVSQSPRYKVTKRGQDVALRCDPISGHVSLYWYRQALGQGPEFLTYFNYEAQQDKSGLPNDRFSAERPEGSISTLTIQRTEQRDSAMYRCASSSTPPGQDNTGELFFGEGSRLTVL.

A few counts support this clone. The rearrangement links TRBV7-9 to TRBJ2-7, with 11 positions matching TRBD1. The CDR3 totals 14 residues. Germline-derived CDR1 and CDR2 are SEHNR and FQNEAQ (reference sequence). Germline trimming cut 7 bases from V and 6 bases from J; bases unmatched to any gene: 8. The chain's CDR3 is CASTPGTGGGEQYF. DNA for the CDR3: TGTGCCAGCACGCCCGGGACAGGGGGAGGCGAGCAGTACTTC.

The chain couples TRBV9 to TRBJ2-2; D is possibly TRBD2 (5 bases). Germline lookup yields CDR1 SGDLS and CDR2 YYNGEE. The V and J ends lost 0 bases and 0 bases respectively, with 9 bases between them. The CDR3 is made up of 16 amino acids. The CDR3 DNA reads TGTGCCAGCAGCGTAGTGGCTAGCCCGAACACCGGGGAGCTGTTTTTT. Translation: CASSVVASPNTGELFF.

The J gene is TRBJ1-6, the V gene TRBV6-1, with 7 bases that match TRBD1. This CDR3 is built from 15 residues. With 6 bases clipped from V and 6 bases from J, the junction kept 8 bases outside the gene matches. CDR1 MNHNS and CDR2 SASEGT come from the germline V gene. The chain's CDR3 is CASRDRVDGNSPLHF. The CDR3, as DNA: TGTGCCAGCAGAGACAGGGTGGACGGTAATTCACCCCTCCACTTT.

The chain joins TRBV28 to TRBJ2-1; D not certain. Between the trimmed V and J ends, which lost 6 bases and 7 bases, there was a span of 10 bases. This CDR3 is 12 amino acids long. The V gene's germline CDR1 is MDHEN and CDR2 SYDVKM. The CDR3 loop reads CASRGYSNEQFF. CDR3 in DNA: TGTGCCAGCAGGGGCTATTCAAATGAGCAGTTCTTC.